The 28 T cell receptor beta chains reported below all come from one sample, sequenced in a study of T-cell memory formation after mild COVID-19. TCRdb independently ran MiXCR on the 5' RACE reads; one entry per CDR3 protein. The sample carries some 290,000 distinct CDR3 sequences, about 16% recorded once. Sequencing was done on a sample of PBMCs or a T cell subset sorted from them (not recorded which). These receptors came from a man between 18 and 29 years old who had mild COVID-19 (a few samples of this study predate the infection). Cell type and time point are not known.

The V gene is TRBV27, the J gene TRBJ2-1; D ambiguous. Trimming removed 5 bases at V and 6 bases at J, with 14 bases between. The CDR3 is made up of 14 amino acids. Germline values: CDR1 MNHEY, CDR2 SMNVEV (reference sequence). In nucleotides, the CDR3 is TGTGCCAGCAGTATACGAGGCCCCCTCAATGAGCAGTTCTTC. Its protein is CASSIRGPLNEQFF.

The V and J genes are TRBV4-3 and TRBJ2-5, with a weak D call TRBD2 (6 bases). Germline V gives CDR1 LGHNA, CDR2 YSLEER. This CDR3 has 15 residues. V lost 1 base, J lost 1 base, and 10 bases lay in between. For the CDR3, the DNA is TGCGCCAGCAGCCAAGGGATTAGCGGCCAAGAGACCCAGTACTTC. It encodes CASSQGISGQETQYF.

This clonotype has a handful of counts. This chain links TRBV15 with TRBJ2-7; 9 positions match TRBD2. The CDR3 is 16 amino acids. Germline V lookup: CDR1 LNHNV, CDR2 YYDKDF (reference sequence). The CDR3 DNA follows: TGTGCCACCAGCGCCCGCCCCGAGGTAGCGGGGGAACCCCTTGACGTC. Protein product: CATSARPEVAGEPLDV.

The chain is built from TRBV4-1 and TRBJ1-2; perhaps TRBD1 as D (6 bases). Between the trimmed V and J ends, which lost 0 bases and 4 bases, there was a span of 21 bases. The germline V gene encodes CDR1 MGHRA and CDR2 YSYEKL. The CDR3 is 18 residues long. The DNA of the CDR3 is TGCGCCAGCAGCCAAGATTCGGGAGGACAGAAGTATGTCTATGGCTACACCTTC. This encodes CASSQDSGGQKYVYGYTF.

The V and J genes are TRBV20-1 and TRBJ2-3, with D unresolved. CDR3 length: 13 amino acids. The V gene lost 2 bases and the J gene lost 5 bases, with 11 bases spanning the gap. The germline V gene encodes CDR1 DFQATT and CDR2 SNEGSKA (reference sequence). The CDR3 reads CSARSGGVDTQYF. The CDR3 region has the DNA TGCAGTGCTAGATCAGGCGGCGTAGATACGCAGTATTTT.

About this clonotype: At one end, the junction sequence differs from germline, possibly due to a read error. The gene calls are TRBV5-1 and TRBJ1-1, with D tentatively TRBD1 (6 bases). The CDR3 extends over 13 amino acids. The germline V gene encodes CDR1 SGHRS and CDR2 YFSETQ. The CDR3 protein is CASSPGTYTEAFF. The CDR3 region has the DNA TGCGCCAGCAGCCCCGGGACATACACCGAAGCTTTCTTT.

The chain uses TRBV10-3 and TRBJ1-6; D is unclear. The germline V and J ends were trimmed by 2 bases and 9 bases, with 14 bases remaining between them. The CDR3 has 15 residues. Germline-derived CDR1 and CDR2 are ENHRY and SYGVKD. As DNA, the CDR3 is TGTGCCATCAGTGAGGAGGACGCGGCGTTTTCACCCCTCCACTTT. Translated, it gives CAISEEDAAFSPLHF.

The chain employs TRBV10-3 and TRBJ1-1; D uncertain. This CDR3 region has 11 residues. Trimming took 4 bases from V and 6 from J, leaving 6 bases between them. Germline values: CDR1 ENHRY, CDR2 SYGVKD. The chain's CDR3 is CAISGPSEAFF. CDR3 sequence (DNA): TGTGCCATCAGTGGGCCGTCTGAAGCTTTCTTT.

The sample holds a few counts of this clonotype. The V call is TRBV5-1, the J call TRBJ2-3; no clear D. Germline V gives CDR1 SGHRS, CDR2 YFSETQ. V was shortened by 7 bases and J by 6 bases, with 15 bases between the two germline ends. The CDR3 covers 13 residues. The CDR3 protein is CASRAYLRDTQYF. CDR3 DNA: TGCGCCAGCCGGGCCTACCTCAGGGATACGCAGTATTTT.

J is TRBJ1-5 and V is TRBV7-2; D is unclear. This CDR3 comprises 13 residues. From germline, CDR1 is SGHTA and CDR2 FQGNSA. Trimming took off 7 bases at V and 0 bases at J, with 7 bases between the two ends. The CDR3 region has the DNA TGTGCCAGCACTGCCAGTAGCAATCAGCCCCAGCATTTT. Encoded protein: CASTASSNQPQHF.

The chain has TRBV29-1 and TRBJ2-1; TRBD1 agrees at 9 bases. From germline, CDR1 is SQVTM and CDR2 ANQGSEA. CDR3 length: 16 amino acids. J gave up 14 bases and V 3 bases, and 20 bases lay outside the gene matches. The CDR3 is CSVDLSRGQGHPMEFF. Here the CDR3 DNA reads TGCAGCGTTGATTTGTCACGGGGACAGGGACATCCGATGGAGTTCTTC.

In this sample, this clonotype turned up many times. The gene calls are TRBV27 and TRBJ2-7; weak D call: TRBD1 (6 bases). This CDR3 is 12 amino acids long. From germline, CDR1 is MNHEY and CDR2 SMNVEV (reference sequence). Trimming left V 2 bases short and J 4 bases short, with 6 bases between. The CDR3 loop reads CASSLTGYEQYF. Here the CDR3 DNA reads TGTGCCAGCAGTTTAACAGGGTACGAGCAGTACTTC.

This clonotype came up many times. V and J are TRBV2 and TRBJ2-7, with D possibly matching TRBD1 (5 bases). V was shortened by 1 base and J by 3 bases, with 13 bases between the two germline ends. Germline CDR1 is SNHLY and CDR2 is FYNNEI. The CDR3 has 15 residues. CDR3 region: CASSEGFGAGYEQYF. The CDR3 region has the DNA TGTGCCAGCAGTGAAGGGTTTGGGGCAGGCTACGAGCAGTACTTC.

This clonotype was picked up a small number of times. The chain links TRBV13 to TRBJ2-7, with 9 positions matching TRBD1. The CDR3 sequence is 15 residues long. CDR1 PRHDT and CDR2 FYEKMQ come from the germline V gene (reference sequence). V gave up 0 bases and J gave up 9 bases; unmatched junction bases: 9. CDR3 protein: CASSLGQGAFTVQYF. The CDR3 DNA reads TGTGCCAGCAGCTTAGGACAGGGGGCATTTACTGTGCAGTACTTC.

The rearrangement joins TRBV4-3 to TRBJ2-3; TRBD2 matches at 7 bases. The CDR3 sequence is 16 residues long. The trim removed 4 bases at V and 2 bases at J, leaving 9 bases unmatched. CDR1 is LGHNA and CDR2 is YSLEER in the germline V gene. For the CDR3, the DNA is TGCGCCAGCAGCCCTCATGCAAGCGGGACCACAGATACGCAGTATTTT. It specifies CASSPHASGTTDTQYF.

This clonotype was picked up a small number of times. The chain joins TRBV5-1 to TRBJ2-3, with D uncertain. Germline V gene lookup returns CDR1 SGHRS and CDR2 YFSETQ. The CDR3 covers 15 residues. V dropped 4 bases and J dropped 3 bases, with 15 bases sitting between them. Written as DNA, the CDR3 is TGCGCCAGCAGCCCAAACCGGGCCAGAACAGATACGCAGTATTTT. Its translation is CASSPNRARTDTQYF.

This clonotype was seen a handful of times. The CDR3 bases are TGTGCCAGCAGCTTAGTTGCTAGCGGGGGTTCACCCTACGAGCAGTACGTC. This codes for CASSLVASGGSPYEQYV. This chain connects TRBV7-9 to TRBJ2-7, with TRBD2 matching 10 bases. Trimming at V came to 1 base and at J to 2 bases, leaving 8 bases not matched to a gene. CDR1 SEHNR and CDR2 FQNEAQ come from the germline V gene (reference sequence). This CDR3 is 17 amino acids long.

The chain links TRBV10-3 to TRBJ2-6; no clear D. Germline V gene sequence: CDR1 ENHRY, CDR2 SYGVKD. The CDR3 has 16 residues. Trimming took off 0 bases at V and 0 bases at J, with 6 bases between the two ends. CDR3 sequence (DNA): TGTGCCATCAGTGAGTCTGGGCTCTCTGGGGCCAACGTCCTGACTTTC. Its protein product is CAISESGLSGANVLTF.

The V call is TRBV6-2 or TRBV6-3, the J call TRBJ2-7; D assignment may be TRBD1 or TRBD2 (5 bases each). CDR3 length: 12 amino acids. CDR1 is MNHEY, CDR2 SVGEGT, per germline. V was shortened by 4 bases and J by 2 bases, with 6 bases between the two germline ends. CDR3 sequence (DNA): TGTGCCAGCAGTTGGGACGCCTACGAGCAGTACGTC. It specifies CASSWDAYEQYV.

The chain has TRBV4-1 and TRBJ2-5, with a tentative D call TRBD1 (5 bases). Germline V gene sequence: CDR1 MGHRA, CDR2 YSYEKL. V was cut by 1 base and J by 5 bases, with 17 bases left in between. The CDR3 has 16 amino acids. This CDR3 reads CASSQGSRAFSETQYF. CDR3 nucleotides: TGCGCCAGCAGCCAAGGCTCCAGGGCGTTTAGTGAGACCCAGTACTTC.

This clonotype was observed a handful of times. The chain has TRBV12-3 or TRBV12-4 and TRBJ2-1, with TRBD1 as a possible D gene (6 bases). Trimming took 5 bases from V and 8 from J, leaving 16 bases between them. The CDR3 is 14 residues long. CDR3 DNA: TGTGCCAGCAGTATCACAGGGCGTGGGGATGAGCAGTTCTTC. Its protein is CASSITGRGDEQFF.

V gene TRBV20-1 combines with J gene TRBJ1-2, with D perhaps TRBD1 (6 bases). CDR3 length equals 15 residues. Trimming shortened V by 1 base and J by 6 bases, and 18 bases separated the two germline ends. From germline, CDR1 is DFQATT and CDR2 SNEGSKA (reference sequence). The CDR3 loop reads CSARGLGGAPDGYTF. CDR3 nucleotide sequence: TGCAGTGCTAGAGGGTTGGGGGGCGCCCCAGATGGCTACACCTTC.

The table lists this clonotype with a few counts. The chain combines TRBV4-1 with TRBJ2-1, with TRBD1 identical over 9 bases. The CDR3 covers 15 residues. CDR1 is MGHRA, CDR2 YSYEKL, per germline. V lost 2 bases, J lost 4 bases, and 3 bases stayed unmatched. The chain's CDR3 is CASSQTGGAYNEQFF. CDR3 coding DNA: TGCGCCAGCAGCCAAACAGGGGGCGCTTACAATGAGCAGTTCTTC.

V gene TRBV20-1 combines with J gene TRBJ2-3; 7 positions match TRBD2. Germline V gene sequence: CDR1 DFQATT, CDR2 SNEGSKA (reference sequence). Unmatched junction bases numbered 12, after V lost 3 bases and J lost 6 bases. The CDR3 is 15 residues long. The CDR3 sequence is CSASSSGEVRDTQYF. CDR3 nucleotide sequence: TGCAGTGCTAGTTCGAGCGGGGAAGTTCGGGATACGCAGTATTTT.

This clonotype was recorded a few times. This chain connects TRBV21-1 to TRBJ2-1; TRBD2 is the table's D call and was not checked against the DNA. TRBV21-1 is recorded as a pseudogene. CDR3 length: 15 amino acids. CDR3 sequence (DNA): TGTGCCAGCAGCAAAACGCCTGAGGGATCCAATGAGCAGTTCTTC. It yields the protein CASSKTPEGSNEQFF.

The CDR3 coding sequence is TGCGCCAGCAGCCAAGGCCGGGGGGGGCGGCAAGAGACCCAGTACTTC. It translates to CASSQGRGGRQETQYF. This rearrangement joins TRBV4-1 to TRBJ2-5; 8 bases are shared with TRBD2. The V gene end was trimmed by 1 base and the J gene end by 2 bases; junction bases not matched to a gene: 6. This CDR3 spans 16 amino acids. Germline CDR1 MGHRA, CDR2 YSYEKL.

This clonotype was observed a few times. This sequence joins TRBV6-5 and TRBJ2-7; no reliable D call. CDR3 length: 15 amino acids. Germline CDR1 and CDR2: MNHEY and SVGAGI. Trimming pared 6 bases from V and 2 bases from J, leaving 17 bases between. CDR3 in DNA: TGTGCCAGCAGCCGGATGACCCGGGCCCCCTACGAGCAGTACTTC. It is translated as CASSRMTRAPYEQYF.

The sample holds a few counts of this clonotype. The chain couples TRBV20-1 to TRBJ1-2, with TRBD1 identical over 7 bases. V trimming: 6 bases; J trimming: 3 bases; junction bases outside the gene matches: 10. The germline V gene has CDR1 DFQATT and CDR2 SNEGSKA (reference sequence). The length of the CDR3 is 14 residues. This CDR3 reads CSAIIQGIHYGYTF. The CDR3 DNA sequence: TGCAGTGCCATCATACAGGGGATTCACTATGGCTACACCTTC.